The clone carrying this T cell receptor (beta chain) has at least ten counts. The antigen is not known. This record comes from a study of regulatory T cells in long-lasting Graves disease. Time point described: newly diagnosed GD, antithyroid drugs for less than 3 months. There was RNA extracted from PBMCs, and the TCR library was made from it. The patients were enrolled through endocrinology in Xi'an, China. CDR3-region Arm-PCR and iRepertoire HTBI primers produced the TCR beta libraries. From the multiplex PCR reads, TCRdb called clonotypes with MiXCR, one entry per CDR3 protein. The sample consists of under 250,000 distinct CDR3 sequences, approximately 19% of them appearing once. Study outcomes and limitations: Persistent Graves' patients showed less TCR diversity than newly diagnosed ones. Persistent cases favored TRBV28, TRBJ1-2 and TRBJ2-5. Between persistent patients, 2,500 to 3,500 public clonotypes were shared, exceeding the 900 to 1,000 shared between new patients.

The CDR3 spans 15 residues. Per germline, CDR1 KGHDR and CDR2 SFDVKD. V trimming: 4 bases; J trimming: 0 bases; junction bases outside the gene matches: 4. In addition, the sample was reused for a study of T cells in Graves' hyperthyroidism and ophthalmopathy.

This clonotype was sampled from a woman in her twenties or thirties with Graves disease. This specimen was peripheral blood mononuclear cells (PBMCs), taken at new diagnosis, from a patient treated with antithyroid drugs. V is TRBV24-1 and J is TRBJ2-5; 7 nucleotides line up with TRBD1. The chain's CDR3 is CATSDRTGYQETQYF. CDR3 in DNA: TGTGCCACCAGTGACCGGACAGGCTACCAAGAGACCCAGTACTTC.